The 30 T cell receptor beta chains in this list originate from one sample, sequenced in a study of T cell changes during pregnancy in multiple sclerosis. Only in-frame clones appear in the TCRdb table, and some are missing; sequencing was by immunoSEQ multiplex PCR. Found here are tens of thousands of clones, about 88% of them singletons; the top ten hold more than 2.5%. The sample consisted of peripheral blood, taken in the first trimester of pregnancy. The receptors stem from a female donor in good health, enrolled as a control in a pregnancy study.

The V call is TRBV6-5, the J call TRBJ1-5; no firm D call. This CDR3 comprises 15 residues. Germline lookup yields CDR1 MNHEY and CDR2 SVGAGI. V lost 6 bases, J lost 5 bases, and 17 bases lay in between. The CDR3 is CASRTTWTGDQPQHF. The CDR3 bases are TGTGCCAGCAGGACGACGTGGACCGGGGATCAGCCCCAGCATTTT.

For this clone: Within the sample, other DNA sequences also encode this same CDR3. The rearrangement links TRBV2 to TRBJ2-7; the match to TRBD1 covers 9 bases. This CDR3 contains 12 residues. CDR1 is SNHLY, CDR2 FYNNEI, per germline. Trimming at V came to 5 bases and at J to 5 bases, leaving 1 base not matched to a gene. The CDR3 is CASSRQGDEQYF. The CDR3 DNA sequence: TGTGCCAGCAGTCGACAGGGGGACGAGCAGTACTTC.

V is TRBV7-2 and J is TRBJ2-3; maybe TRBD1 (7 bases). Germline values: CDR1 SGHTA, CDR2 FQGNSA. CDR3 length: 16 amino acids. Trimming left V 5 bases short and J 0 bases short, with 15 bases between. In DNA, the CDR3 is TGTGCCAGCAGCCCCCAGGGGGGCGGGAGCACAGATACGCAGTATTTT. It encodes CASSPQGGGSTDTQYF.

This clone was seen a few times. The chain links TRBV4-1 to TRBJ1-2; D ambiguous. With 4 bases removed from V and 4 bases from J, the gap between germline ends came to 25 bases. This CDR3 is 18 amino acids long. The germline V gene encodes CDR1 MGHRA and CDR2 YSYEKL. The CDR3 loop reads CASSLTPLGGERSYGYTF. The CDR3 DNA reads TGCGCCAGCAGCCTTACCCCACTTGGCGGGGAGAGAAGCTATGGCTACACCTTC.

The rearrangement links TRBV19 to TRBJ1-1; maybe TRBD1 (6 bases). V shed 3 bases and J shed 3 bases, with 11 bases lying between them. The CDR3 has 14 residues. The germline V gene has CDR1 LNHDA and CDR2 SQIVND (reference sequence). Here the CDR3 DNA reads TGTGCCAGTAGTATGGAGACAGGTTACACTGAAGCTTTCTTT. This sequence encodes CASSMETGYTEAFF.

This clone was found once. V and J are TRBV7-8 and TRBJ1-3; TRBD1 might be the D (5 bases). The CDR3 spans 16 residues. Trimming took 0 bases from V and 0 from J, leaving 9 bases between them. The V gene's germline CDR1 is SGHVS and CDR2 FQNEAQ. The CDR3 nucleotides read TGTGCCAGCAGCTTAGCGGAGACAGACTCTGGAAACACCATATATTTT. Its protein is CASSLAETDSGNTIYF.

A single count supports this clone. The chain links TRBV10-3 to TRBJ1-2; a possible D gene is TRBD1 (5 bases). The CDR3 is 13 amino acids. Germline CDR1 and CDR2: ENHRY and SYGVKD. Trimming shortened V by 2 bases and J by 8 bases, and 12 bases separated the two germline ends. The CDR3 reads CAISEGADPGYTF. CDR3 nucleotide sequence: TGTGCCATCAGTGAGGGGGCAGATCCGGGCTACACCTTC.

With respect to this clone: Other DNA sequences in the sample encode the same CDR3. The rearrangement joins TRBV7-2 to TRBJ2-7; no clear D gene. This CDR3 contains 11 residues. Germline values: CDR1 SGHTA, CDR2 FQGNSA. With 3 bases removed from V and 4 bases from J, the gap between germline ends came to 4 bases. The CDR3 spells CASSFLYEQYF. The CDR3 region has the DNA TGTGCCAGCAGCTTTTTATACGAGCAGTACTTC.

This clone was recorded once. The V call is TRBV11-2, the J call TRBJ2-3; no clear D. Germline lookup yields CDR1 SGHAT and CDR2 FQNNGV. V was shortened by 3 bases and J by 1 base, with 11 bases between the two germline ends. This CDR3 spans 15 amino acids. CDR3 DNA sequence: TGTGCCAGCAGCTTTGCCCCTAGAGGCACAGATACGCAGTATTTT. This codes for CASSFAPRGTDTQYF.

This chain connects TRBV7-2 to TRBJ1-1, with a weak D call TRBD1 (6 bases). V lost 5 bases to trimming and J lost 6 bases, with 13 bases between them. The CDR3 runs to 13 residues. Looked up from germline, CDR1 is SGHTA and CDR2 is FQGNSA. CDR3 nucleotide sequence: TGTGCCAGCAGCCCACAGGGTATAGCTGAAGCTTTCTTT. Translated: CASSPQGIAEAFF.

The CDR3 is CASRTTGGVQPQHF. Here the CDR3 DNA reads TGTGCCAGCAGGACGACAGGGGGCGTTCAGCCCCAGCATTTT. The V gene is TRBV27, the J gene TRBJ1-5; TRBD1 agrees at 10 bases. V lost 6 bases, J lost 6 bases, and 5 bases stayed unmatched. From germline, CDR1 is MNHEY and CDR2 SMNVEV (reference sequence). The CDR3 spans 14 residues.

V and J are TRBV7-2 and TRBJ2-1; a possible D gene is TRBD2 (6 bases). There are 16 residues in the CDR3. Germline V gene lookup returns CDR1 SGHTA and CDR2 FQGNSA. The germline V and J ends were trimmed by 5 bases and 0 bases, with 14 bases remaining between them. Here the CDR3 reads CASSGGLFSSYNEQFF. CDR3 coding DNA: TGTGCCAGCAGCGGGGGACTGTTTAGCTCCTACAATGAGCAGTTCTTC.

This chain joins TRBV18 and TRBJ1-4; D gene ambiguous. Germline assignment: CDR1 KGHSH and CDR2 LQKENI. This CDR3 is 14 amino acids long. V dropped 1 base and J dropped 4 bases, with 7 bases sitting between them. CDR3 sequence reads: CASSPQALNEKLFF. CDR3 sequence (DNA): TGTGCCAGCTCACCACAAGCGCTTAATGAAAAACTGTTTTTT. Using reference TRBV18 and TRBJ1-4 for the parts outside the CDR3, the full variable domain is NAGVMQNPRHLVRRRGQEARLRCSPMKGHSHVYWYRQLPEEGLKFMVYLQKENIIDESGMPKERFSAEFPKEGPSILRIQQVVRGDSAAYFCASSPQALNEKLFFGSGTQLSVL.

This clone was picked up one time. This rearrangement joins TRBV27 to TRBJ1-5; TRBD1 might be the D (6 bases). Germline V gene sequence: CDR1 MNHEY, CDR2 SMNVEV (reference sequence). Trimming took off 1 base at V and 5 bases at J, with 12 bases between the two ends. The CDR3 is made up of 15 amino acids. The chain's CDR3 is CASSLYTGSYQPQHF. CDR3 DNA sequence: TGTGCCAGCAGTTTATATACAGGGTCCTATCAGCCCCAGCATTTT.

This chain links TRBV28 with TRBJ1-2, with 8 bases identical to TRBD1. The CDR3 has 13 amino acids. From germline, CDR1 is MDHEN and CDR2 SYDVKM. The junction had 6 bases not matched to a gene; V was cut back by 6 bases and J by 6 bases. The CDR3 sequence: CASRQGVSNGYTF. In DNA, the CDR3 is TGTGCCAGCAGACAGGGGGTTAGTAATGGCTACACCTTC.

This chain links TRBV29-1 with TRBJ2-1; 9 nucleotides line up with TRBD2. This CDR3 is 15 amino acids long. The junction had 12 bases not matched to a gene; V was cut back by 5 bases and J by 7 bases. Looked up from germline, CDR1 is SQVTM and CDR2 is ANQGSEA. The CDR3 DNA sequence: TGCAGCGTTCGGTGGCGGGAGGGACAGAGGAATGAGCAGTTCTTC. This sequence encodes CSVRWREGQRNEQFF.

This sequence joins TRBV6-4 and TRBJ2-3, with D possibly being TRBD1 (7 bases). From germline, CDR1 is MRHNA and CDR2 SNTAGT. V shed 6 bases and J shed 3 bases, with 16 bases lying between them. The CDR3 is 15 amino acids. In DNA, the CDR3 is TGTGCCAGCAGCCCCCAGGGGGGCATTACAGATACGCAGTATTTT. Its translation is CASSPQGGITDTQYF.

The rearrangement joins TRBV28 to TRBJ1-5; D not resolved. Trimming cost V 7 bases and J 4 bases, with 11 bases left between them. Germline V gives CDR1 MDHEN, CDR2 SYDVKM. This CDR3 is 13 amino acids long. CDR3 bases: TGTGCCAGCACCCTGAGGTGGAATCAGCCCCAGCATTTT. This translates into CASTLRWNQPQHF. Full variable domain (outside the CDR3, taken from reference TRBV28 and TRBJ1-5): DVKVTQSSRYLVKRTGEKVFLECVQDMDHENMFWYRQDPGLGLRLIYFSYDVKMKEKGDIPEGYSVSREKKERFSLILESASTNQTSMYLCASTLRWNQPQHFGDGTRLSIL.

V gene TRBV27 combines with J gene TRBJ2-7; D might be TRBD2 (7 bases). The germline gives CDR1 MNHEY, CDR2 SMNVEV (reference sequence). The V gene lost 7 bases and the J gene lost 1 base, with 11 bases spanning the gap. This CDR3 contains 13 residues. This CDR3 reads CASTRGGSYEQYF. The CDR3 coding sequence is TGTGCCAGCACGAGGGGGGGGTCCTACGAGCAGTACTTC.

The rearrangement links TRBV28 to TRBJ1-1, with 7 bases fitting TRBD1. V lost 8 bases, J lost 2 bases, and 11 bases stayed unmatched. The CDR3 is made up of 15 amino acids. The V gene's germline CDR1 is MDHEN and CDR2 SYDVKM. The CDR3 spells CASGYRDSTNTEAFF. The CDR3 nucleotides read TGTGCCAGCGGCTACAGGGACAGCACTAACACTGAAGCTTTCTTT.

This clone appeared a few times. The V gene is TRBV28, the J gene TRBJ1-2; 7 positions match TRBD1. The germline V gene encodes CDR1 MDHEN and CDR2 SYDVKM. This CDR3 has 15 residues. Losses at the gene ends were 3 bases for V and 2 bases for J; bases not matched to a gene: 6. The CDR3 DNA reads TGTGCCAGCAGTTTCCTGGAGGGGGCGAACTATGGCTACACCTTC. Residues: CASSFLEGANYGYTF.

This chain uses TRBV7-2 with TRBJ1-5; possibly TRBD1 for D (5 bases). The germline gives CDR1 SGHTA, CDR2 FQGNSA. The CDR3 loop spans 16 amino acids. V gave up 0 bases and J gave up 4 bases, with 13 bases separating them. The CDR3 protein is CASSLAGAVPNQPQHF. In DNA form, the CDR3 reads TGTGCCAGCAGCTTAGCAGGGGCAGTTCCTAATCAGCCCCAGCATTTT.

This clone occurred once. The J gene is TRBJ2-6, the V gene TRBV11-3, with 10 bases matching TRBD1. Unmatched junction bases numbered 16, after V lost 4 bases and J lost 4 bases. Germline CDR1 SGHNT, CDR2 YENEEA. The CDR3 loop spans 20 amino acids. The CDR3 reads CASSSKPRDRGFRGANVLTF. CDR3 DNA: TGTGCCAGCAGCTCCAAACCTCGGGACAGGGGTTTTAGAGGGGCCAACGTCCTGACTTTC.

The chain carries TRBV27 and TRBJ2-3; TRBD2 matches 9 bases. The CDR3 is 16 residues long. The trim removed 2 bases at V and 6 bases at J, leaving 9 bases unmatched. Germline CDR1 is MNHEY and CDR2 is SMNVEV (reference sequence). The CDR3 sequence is CASSLGSLAGSDTQYF. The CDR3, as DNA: TGTGCCAGCAGTTTAGGGTCCCTAGCGGGGAGCGATACGCAGTATTTT.

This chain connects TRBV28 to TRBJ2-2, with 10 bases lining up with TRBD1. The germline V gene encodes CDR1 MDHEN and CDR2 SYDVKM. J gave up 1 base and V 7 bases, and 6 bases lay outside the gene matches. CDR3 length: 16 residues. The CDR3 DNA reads TGTGCCAGCATCCGACAGGGGGCCTTGAACACCGGGGAGCTGTTTTTT. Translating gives CASIRQGALNTGELFF.

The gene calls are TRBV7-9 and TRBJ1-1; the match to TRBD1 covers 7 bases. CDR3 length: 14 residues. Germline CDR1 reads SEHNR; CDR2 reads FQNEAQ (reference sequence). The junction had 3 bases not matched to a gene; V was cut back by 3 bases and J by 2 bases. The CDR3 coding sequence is TGTGCCAGCAGCTTCCGGGACAGTAACACTGAAGCTTTCTTT. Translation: CASSFRDSNTEAFF.

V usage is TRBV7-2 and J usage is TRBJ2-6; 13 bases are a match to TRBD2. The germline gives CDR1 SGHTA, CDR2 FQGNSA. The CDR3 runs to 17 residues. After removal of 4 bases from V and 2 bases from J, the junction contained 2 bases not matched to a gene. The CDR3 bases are TGTGCCAGCAGCTGGACTAGCGGGGGACCTGGGGCCAACGTCCTGACTTTC. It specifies CASSWTSGGPGANVLTF.

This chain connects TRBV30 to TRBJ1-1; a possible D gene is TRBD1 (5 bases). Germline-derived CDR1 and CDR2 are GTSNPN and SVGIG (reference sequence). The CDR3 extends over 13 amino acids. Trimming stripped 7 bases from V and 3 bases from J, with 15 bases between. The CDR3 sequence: CASERGTHTEAFF. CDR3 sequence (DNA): TGTGCCTCCGAACGGGGGACCCACACTGAAGCTTTCTTT.

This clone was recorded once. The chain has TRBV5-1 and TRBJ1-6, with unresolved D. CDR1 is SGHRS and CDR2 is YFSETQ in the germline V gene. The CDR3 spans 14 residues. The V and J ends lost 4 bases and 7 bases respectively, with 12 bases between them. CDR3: CASSPSGGNSPLHF. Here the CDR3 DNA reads TGCGCCAGCAGCCCCTCTGGAGGGAATTCACCCCTCCACTTT.

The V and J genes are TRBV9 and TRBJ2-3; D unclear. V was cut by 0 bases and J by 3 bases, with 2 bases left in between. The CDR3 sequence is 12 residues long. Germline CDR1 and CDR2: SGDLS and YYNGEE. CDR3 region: CASSVVTDTQYF. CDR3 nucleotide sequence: TGTGCCAGCAGCGTAGTAACAGATACGCAGTATTTT.